This T cell receptor beta chain was captured by sequencing in a study of Graves' ophthalmopathy and Graves' hyperthyroidism (dated by TCRdb to 2017 to 2018). Regarding the complete study: Peripheral blood was collected at initial diagnosis, before any treatment. Once sampling was done, hyperthyroidism patients were given methimazole at a starting dose of 30 mg daily, while ophthalmopathy patients were given high-dose intravenous methylprednisolone. For independent validation, a separate cohort was made up of about 18 hyperthyroidism patients plus 17 patients who later progressed from hyperthyroidism to ophthalmopathy. The study used TCR beta repertoire signatures to distinguish Graves' ophthalmopathy from Graves' hyperthyroidism and to predict progression to ophthalmopathy. In more than five hyperthyroidism patients, the T-cell repertoires found in thyroid tissue were compared with those found in blood. In total, approximately 140 blood samples were TCR-sequenced: under 45 ophthalmopathy, roughly 77 hyperthyroidism and some 17 hyperthyroidism-to-ophthalmopathy patients. The approximately 98 discovery patients were randomly divided into training and test sets at a 7:3 ratio. To explore V-J signatures that separate ophthalmopathy from hyperthyroidism, a discovery set of about 100 patients was enrolled, consisting of 43 with ophthalmopathy and about 60 with stable hyperthyroidism.

Stable hyperthyroidism was defined as no progression to ophthalmopathy within 18 months of follow-up. The hyperthyroidism patients were 18 to 65 years old and newly diagnosed, with a disease duration of less than 2 months. Patients with other autoimmune diseases, uncontrolled infections, pregnancy or lactation were excluded from the study. Clinical symptoms, serum thyroxine, TRAb, thyroid ultrasound and orbital computed tomography were used for diagnosis. Using Ficoll-Paque density gradient centrifugation, PBMCs were isolated from approximately 11 ml of fresh peripheral blood. Total RNA was extracted using Trizol reagent, and RNA quality was checked on an Agilent 2100 Bioanalyzer. The CDR3 numbers 16 residues from cysteine through phenylalanine. This entry keeps only the CDR3 DNA: 48 bases, framed from base 1. For repertoire sequencing, the TCR beta CDR3 regions were amplified from RNA transcripts. A first-round RT-PCR used HTBI primers with the Qiagen OneStep RT-PCR kit, followed by a second-round multiplex PCR, size selection and purification. Sequencing of the libraries was carried out on an Illumina HiSeq2000 in paired-end mode with 100 bp reads. The authors' analysis ran thus. SOAPnuke was used for read processing, and reads with adapters, uncalled bases, a mean Phred below 15, or no exact constant-primer or identifier match were discarded. COPE v1.2.5 was used to merge high-quality paired reads. Clonotypes were defined as unique nucleotide sequences and were aligned to IMGT TRB V, D and J references using MiTCR v1.1. Analysis was restricted to V-J combinations with a frequency above 0.0001, which covered roughly 99% of repertoires. For each V-J combination, a TCR clonal expansion and chaos score was defined as F50 clonal expansion divided by the chaos observed in the TCRdist matrix. Features were reduced by Welch's t-statistics and random forest to around 14 V-J combinations, which fed a naive Bayes classifier. The similarity between thyroid and blood repertoires was quantified using the Morisita-Horn index. The public reads were run again by TCRdb, first through fastp at Q25 and then through MiXCR, and only productive beta chains were kept. For every CDR3 protein sequence, its rows merge into one entry that carries the most common genes and DNA. The V and J calls reflect TCRdb's pipeline rather than the authors' work. This sample gives hundreds of thousands of distinct CDR3 sequences in total; roughly 20% of them show up just once. The ten largest clones add up to approximately 6.9% of the sample.

Turning to this clonotype: Its antigen is currently not known. A junction end diverges from the germline sequence, so it may reflect a read error.

Broad study findings and their caveats: Most expanded thyroid clonotypes with a frequency above 0.001 also appeared in blood, which suggests that blood repertoires may reflect the immune response in the thyroid. In cross-validation, the 13-signature model distinguished ophthalmopathy from stable hyperthyroidism with about 90% sensitivity and 81% to 82% specificity, while in the test set the corresponding values were approximately 80% and 75%. In validation, the model predicted ophthalmopathy progression with about 64% sensitivity and 72.22% specificity; some 13 predicted patients were CT-confirmed with GO in a median of 6.5 months. No statistical method was used to set the sample size in advance, and the investigators knew which group each participant was assigned to.

This receptor was obtained from a woman aged 18-29 years with stable Graves' hyperthyroidism. Some clones in this sample may be carry-over from other donors' samples. Donor details come from another sample of the same person, matched by shared clones. The sample comprised peripheral blood. Here the chain combines TRBV12-3 or TRBV12-4 and TRBJ2-2; too little of a D gene remains to name it. The DNA is as follows: TGTGCCGGCAGCCCCTACCTCCCCAGCTTATATGGGGAGCTGTTTTTT. Its coded protein is CAGSPYLPSLYGELFF.